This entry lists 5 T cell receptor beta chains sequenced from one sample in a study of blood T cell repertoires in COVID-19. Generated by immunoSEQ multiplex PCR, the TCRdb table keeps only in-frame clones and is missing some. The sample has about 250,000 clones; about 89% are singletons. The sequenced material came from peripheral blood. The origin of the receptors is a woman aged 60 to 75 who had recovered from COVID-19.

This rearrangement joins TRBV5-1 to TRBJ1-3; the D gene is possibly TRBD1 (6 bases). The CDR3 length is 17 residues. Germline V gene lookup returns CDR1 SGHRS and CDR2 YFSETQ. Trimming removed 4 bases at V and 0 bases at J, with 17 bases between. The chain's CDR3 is CASSQTGSGTSGNTIYF. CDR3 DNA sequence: TGCGCCAGCAGCCAAACAGGGAGCGGGACCTCTGGAAACACCATATATTTT.

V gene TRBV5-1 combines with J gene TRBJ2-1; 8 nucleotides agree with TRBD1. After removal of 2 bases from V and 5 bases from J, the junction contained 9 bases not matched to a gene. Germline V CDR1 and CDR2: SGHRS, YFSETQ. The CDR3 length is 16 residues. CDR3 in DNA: TGCGCCAGCAGCTTCGCCGGACAGGGCAGGAACAATGAGCAGTTCTTC. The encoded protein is CASSFAGQGRNNEQFF.

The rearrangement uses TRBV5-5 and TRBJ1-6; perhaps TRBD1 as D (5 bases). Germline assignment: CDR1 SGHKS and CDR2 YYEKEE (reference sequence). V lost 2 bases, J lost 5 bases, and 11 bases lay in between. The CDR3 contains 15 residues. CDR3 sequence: CASSFSGGNNSPLHF. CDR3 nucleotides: TGTGCCAGCAGCTTCAGCGGGGGTAATAATTCACCCCTCCACTTT.

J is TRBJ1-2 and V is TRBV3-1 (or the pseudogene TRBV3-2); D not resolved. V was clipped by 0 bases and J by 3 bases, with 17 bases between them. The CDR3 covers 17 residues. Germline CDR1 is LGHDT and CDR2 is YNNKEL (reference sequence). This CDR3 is CASSQDLGRPSHYGYTF. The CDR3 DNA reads TGTGCCAGCAGCCAAGATTTGGGCAGGCCGTCCCACTATGGCTACACCTTC.

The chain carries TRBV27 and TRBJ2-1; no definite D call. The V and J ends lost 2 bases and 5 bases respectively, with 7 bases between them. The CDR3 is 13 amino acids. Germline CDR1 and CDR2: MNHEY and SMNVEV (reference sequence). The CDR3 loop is CASSLNYHNEQFF. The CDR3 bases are TGTGCCAGCAGTTTAAACTACCACAATGAGCAGTTCTTC.